Included here is one T cell receptor (beta chain) sequence, with context. The antigen is undetermined. Using its own MiXCR run on the 5' RACE reads, TCRdb lists one record per CDR3 protein. The sample records about 320,000 distinct CDR3 sequences, 13% to 15% being singletons. The data were obtained in a study of T-cell memory formation after mild COVID-19. Study-wide background: TCR clusters were mostly confined to one donor each.

The CDR3 length is 13 residues. The germline CDR1 and CDR2 sequences are SGHRS and YFSETQ. Trimming at V came to 4 bases and at J to 7 bases, leaving 7 bases not matched to a gene. Whole-study results and caveats: CD4+ contracting clones were mainly CM and EM; CD8+ ones, EMRA. Prior to infection, memory already included some responding clones, suggesting cross-reactive memory joined. Specificity for SARS-CoV-2 was not confirmed among the second-wave clones peaking on day 37.

The specimen sequenced was PBMCs or a T cell subset sorted from them (not recorded which). This chain uses TRBV5-1 with TRBJ2-7; 8 bases map to TRBD1. This receptor was identified in a man aged 18 to 35 who had mild COVID-19 (a few samples of this study predate the infection). Cell type and time point are not known. The CDR3 bases are TGCGCCAGCAGCCCGACAGGGGTCGAGGAGCAGTACGTC. Its protein is CASSPTGVEEQYV.